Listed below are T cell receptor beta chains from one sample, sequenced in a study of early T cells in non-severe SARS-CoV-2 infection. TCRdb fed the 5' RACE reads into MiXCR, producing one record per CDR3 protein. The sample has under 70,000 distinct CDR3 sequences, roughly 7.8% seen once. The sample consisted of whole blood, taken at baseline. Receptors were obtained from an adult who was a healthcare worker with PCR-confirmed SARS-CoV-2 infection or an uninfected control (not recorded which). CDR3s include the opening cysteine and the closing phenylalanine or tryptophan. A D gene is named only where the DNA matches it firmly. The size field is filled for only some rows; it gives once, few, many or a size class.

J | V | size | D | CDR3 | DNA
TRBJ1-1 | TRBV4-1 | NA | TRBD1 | CASSLDRETAFF | TGCGCCAGCAGCCTAGACAGGGAGACTGCTTTCTTT
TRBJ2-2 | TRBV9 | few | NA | CASSGAGTIGTGELFF | TGTGCCAGCAGCGGGGCCGGGACCATCGGCACCGGGGAGCTGTTTTTT
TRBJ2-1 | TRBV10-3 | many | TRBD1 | CAISGQGRAEQFF | TGTGCCATCAGCGGACAGGGGCGGGCTGAGCAGTTCTTC
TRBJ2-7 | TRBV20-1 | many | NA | CSARDFWNSYEQYF | TGCAGTGCCCGGGACTTTTGGAACTCCTACGAGCAGTACTTC
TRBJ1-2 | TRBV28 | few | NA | CASSQQVPWGYTF | TGTGCCAGCAGCCAACAAGTCCCCTGGGGCTACACCTTC
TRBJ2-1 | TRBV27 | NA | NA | CASSLTIDHNEQFF | TGTGCCAGCAGTCTAACAATCGACCACAATGAGCAGTTCTTC
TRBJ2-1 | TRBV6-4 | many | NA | CASSAEMGNEQFF | TGTGCCAGCAGTGCCGAGATGGGTAATGAGCAGTTCTTC
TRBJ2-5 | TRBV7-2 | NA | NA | CASTPHPLFQETQYF | TGTGCCAGCACGCCCCACCCCCTGTTTCAAGAGACCCAGTACTTC
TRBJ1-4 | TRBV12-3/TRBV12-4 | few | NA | CASSSRVRGEKLFF | TGTGCCAGCAGTTCCCGGGTCCGGGGAGAAAAACTGTTTTTT
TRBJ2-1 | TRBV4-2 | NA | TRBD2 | CASSPLAGDSNEQFF | TGTGCCAGCAGCCCACTAGCGGGAGATAGCAATGAGCAGTTCTTC
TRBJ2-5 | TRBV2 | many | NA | CASLKQTQYF | TGTGCCAGCCTAAAACAGACCCAGTACTTC
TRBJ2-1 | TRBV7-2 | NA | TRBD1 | CASSLSGTAYNEQFF | TGTGCCAGCAGCCTATCCGGGACAGCTTACAATGAGCAGTTCTTC
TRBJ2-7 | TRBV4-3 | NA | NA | CASSHVGSSYEQYF | TGCGCCAGCAGCCACGTCGGGAGCTCCTACGAGCAGTACTTC
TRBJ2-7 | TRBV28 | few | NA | CASSPRVYEQYF | TGTGCCAGCAGCCCCCGGGTTTACGAGCAGTACTTC
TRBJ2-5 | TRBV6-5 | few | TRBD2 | CASRELAGDVETQYF | TGTGCCAGCCGAGAACTAGCGGGAGATGTAGAGACCCAGTACTTC
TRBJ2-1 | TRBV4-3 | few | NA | CASSQEEYNEQFF | TGCGCCAGCAGCCAAGAAGAGTACAATGAGCAGTTCTTC
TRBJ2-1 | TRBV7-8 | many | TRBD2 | CASEDRGGQIYNEQFF | TGTGCCAGCGAAGATAGGGGAGGGCAAATTTACAATGAGCAGTTCTTC
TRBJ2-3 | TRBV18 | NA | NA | CASSPQAVEGDTQYF | TGTGCCAGCTCACCTCAGGCCGTAGAAGGAGATACGCAGTATTTT
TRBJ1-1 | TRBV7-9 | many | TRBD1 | CALQGENTEAFF | TGTGCCTTACAGGGGGAAAACACTGAAGCTTTCTTT
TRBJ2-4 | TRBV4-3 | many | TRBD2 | CASSQGLLAGTGAKNIQYF | TGCGCCAGCAGCCAAGGGCTTTTAGCGGGGACCGGAGCCAAAAACATTCAGTACTTC
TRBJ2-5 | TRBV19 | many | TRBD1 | CASSQGGGTGGLETQYF | TGTGCCAGTAGTCAAGGAGGTGGGACAGGGGGCTTGGAGACCCAGTACTTC
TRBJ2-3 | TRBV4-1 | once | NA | CASSQPGTRANTDTQYF | TGCGCCAGCAGCCAACCGGGGACAAGGGCGAACACAGATACGCAGTATTTT
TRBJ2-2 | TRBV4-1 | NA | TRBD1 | CASSQDPGGNTGELFF | TGCGCCAGCAGCCAAGACCCAGGGGGTAACACCGGGGAGCTGTTTTTT
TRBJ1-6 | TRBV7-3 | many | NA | CASKMGPGTPLHF | TGTGCCAGCAAAATGGGGCCGGGAACACCCCTCCACTTT
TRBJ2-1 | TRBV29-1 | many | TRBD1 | CSVVLGQGHQGEQFF | TGCAGCGTCGTCCTGGGACAGGGGCATCAGGGTGAGCAGTTCTTC
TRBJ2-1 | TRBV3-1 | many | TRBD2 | CASSATSGRMDEQFF | TGTGCCAGCAGCGCAACTAGCGGGAGGATGGATGAGCAGTTCTTC
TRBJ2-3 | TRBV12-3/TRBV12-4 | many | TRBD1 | CASSWDRRTDTQYF | TGTGCCAGCAGTTGGGACAGGCGCACAGATACGCAGTATTTT
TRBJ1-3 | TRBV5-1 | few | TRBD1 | CASRAQPGQSSGNTIYF | TGCGCCAGCCGCGCTCAACCGGGACAGAGCTCTGGAAACACCATATATTTT
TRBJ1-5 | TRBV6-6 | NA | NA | CASSYSRRVNYSNQPQHF | TGTGCCAGCAGTTACTCAAGGAGGGTTAACTATAGCAATCAGCCCCAGCATTTT
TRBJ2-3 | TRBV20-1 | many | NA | CSALGSTDTQYF | TGCAGTGCCTTGGGGAGCACAGATACGCAGTATTTT
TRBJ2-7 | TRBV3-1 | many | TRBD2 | CATSVVDWEQYF | TGTGCGACTAGCGTCGTCGATTGGGAGCAGTACTTC
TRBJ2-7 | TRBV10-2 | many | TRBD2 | CASSRTSGREQYF | TGCGCCAGCAGTCGGACTAGCGGGAGGGAGCAGTACTTC
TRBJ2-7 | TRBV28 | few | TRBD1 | CASSLPGQAEQYF | TGTGCCAGCAGTTTACCGGGACAGGCCGAGCAGTACTTC
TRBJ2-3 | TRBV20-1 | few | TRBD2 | CSARDGSSGTGDTQYF | TGCAGTGCTAGAGATGGGTCTAGCGGGACTGGAGATACGCAGTATTTT
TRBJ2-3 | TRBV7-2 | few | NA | CASSLFIGGSDTQYF | TGTGCCAGCAGCCTATTTATCGGGGGCTCAGATACGCAGTATTTT